The present T cell receptor (beta chain) was sequenced within a study of neurological immune-mediated disorders. Using its own MiXCR run on the 5' RACE reads, TCRdb lists one record per CDR3 protein. The data show about 28,000 distinct CDR3 sequences, 12% seen once. This clonotype was recorded at least ten times. For the unsorted libraries, 2 million PBMCs stored at -80 C served as input. The TCR was taken from a man in his sixties in good health. The sequenced material came from PBMCs.

The CDR3 is CASSPTSGRETQYF. Here the CDR3 DNA reads TGTGCCAGCTCGCCGACTAGCGGGCGGGAGACCCAGTACTTC. This chain joins TRBV18 and TRBJ2-5; 10 bases are shared with TRBD2. J gave up 5 bases and V 6 bases, and 6 bases lay outside the gene matches. Germline loops: CDR1 KGHSH, CDR2 LQKENI. The length of the CDR3 is 14 residues.